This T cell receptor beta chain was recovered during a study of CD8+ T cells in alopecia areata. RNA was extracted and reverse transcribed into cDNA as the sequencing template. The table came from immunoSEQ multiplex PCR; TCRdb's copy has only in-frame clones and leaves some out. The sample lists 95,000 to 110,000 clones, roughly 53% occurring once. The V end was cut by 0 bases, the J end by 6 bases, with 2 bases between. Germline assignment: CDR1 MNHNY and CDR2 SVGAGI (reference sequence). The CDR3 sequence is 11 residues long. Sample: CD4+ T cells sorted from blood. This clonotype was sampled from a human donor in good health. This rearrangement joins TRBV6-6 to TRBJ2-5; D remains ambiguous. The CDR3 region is CASSYSQTQYF. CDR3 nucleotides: TGTGCCAGCAGTTACTCTCAGACCCAGTACTTC.